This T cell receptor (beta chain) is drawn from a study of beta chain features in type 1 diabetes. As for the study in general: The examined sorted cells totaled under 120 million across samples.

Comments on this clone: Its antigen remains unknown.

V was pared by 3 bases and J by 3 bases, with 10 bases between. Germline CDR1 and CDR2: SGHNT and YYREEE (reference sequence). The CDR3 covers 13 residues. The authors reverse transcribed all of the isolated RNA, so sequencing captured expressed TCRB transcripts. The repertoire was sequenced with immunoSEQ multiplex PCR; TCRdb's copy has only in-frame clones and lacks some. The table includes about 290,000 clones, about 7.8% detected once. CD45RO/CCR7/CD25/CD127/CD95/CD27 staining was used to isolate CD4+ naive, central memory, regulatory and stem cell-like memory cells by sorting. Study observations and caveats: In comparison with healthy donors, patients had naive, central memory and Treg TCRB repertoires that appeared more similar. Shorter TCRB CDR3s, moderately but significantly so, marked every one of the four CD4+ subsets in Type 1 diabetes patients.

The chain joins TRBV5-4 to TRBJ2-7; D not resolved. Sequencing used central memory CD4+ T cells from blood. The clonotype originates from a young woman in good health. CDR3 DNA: TGTGCCAGCAGCTCCAACCTGTTCTACGAGCAGTACTTC. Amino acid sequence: CASSSNLFYEQYF.